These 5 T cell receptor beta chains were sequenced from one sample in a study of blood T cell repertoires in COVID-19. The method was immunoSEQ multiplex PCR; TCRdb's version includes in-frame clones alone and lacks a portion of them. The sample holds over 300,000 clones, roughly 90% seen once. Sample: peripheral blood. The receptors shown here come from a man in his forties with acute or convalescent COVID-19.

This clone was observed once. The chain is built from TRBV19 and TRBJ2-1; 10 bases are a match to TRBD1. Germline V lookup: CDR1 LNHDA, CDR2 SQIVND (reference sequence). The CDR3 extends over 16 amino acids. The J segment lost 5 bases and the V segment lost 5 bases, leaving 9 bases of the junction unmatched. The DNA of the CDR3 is TGTGCCAGTAGTCTTAACCGGGGACAGGGGAACAATGAGCAGTTCTTC. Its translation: CASSLNRGQGNNEQFF. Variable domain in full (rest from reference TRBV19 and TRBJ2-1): DGGITQSPKYLFRKEGQNVTLSCEQNLNHDAMYWYRQDPGQGLRLIYYSQIVNDFQKGDIAEGYSVSREKKESFPLTVTSAQKNPTAFYLCASSLNRGQGNNEQFFGPGTRLTVL.

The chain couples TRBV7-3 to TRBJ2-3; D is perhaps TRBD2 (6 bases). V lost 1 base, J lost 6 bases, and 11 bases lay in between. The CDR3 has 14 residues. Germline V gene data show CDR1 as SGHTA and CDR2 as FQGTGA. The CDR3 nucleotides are TGTGCCAGCAGCTTAAGGGGGGTATGGGATACGCAGTATTTT. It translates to CASSLRGVWDTQYF.

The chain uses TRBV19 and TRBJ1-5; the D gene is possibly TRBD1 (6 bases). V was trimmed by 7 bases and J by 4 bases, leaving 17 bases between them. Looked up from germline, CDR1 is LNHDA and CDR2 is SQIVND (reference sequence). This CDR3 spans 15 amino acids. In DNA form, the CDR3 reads TGTGCCAGTAACCTTCCCGGGACACCAAATCAGCCCCAGCATTTT. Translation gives CASNLPGTPNQPQHF.

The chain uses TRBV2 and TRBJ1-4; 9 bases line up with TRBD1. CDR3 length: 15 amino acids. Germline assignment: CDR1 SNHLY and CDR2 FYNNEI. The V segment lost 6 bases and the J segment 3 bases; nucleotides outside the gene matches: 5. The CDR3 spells CASRDRGSANEKLFF. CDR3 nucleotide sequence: TGTGCCAGCAGGGACAGGGGATCGGCTAATGAAAAACTGTTTTTT.

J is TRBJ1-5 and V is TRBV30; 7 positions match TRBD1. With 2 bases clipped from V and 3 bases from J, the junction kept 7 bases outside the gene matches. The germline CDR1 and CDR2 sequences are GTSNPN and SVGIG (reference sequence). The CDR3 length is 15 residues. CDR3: CAWSSPGQSNQPQHF. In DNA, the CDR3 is TGTGCCTGGAGTTCCCCGGGACAGTCCAATCAGCCCCAGCATTTT. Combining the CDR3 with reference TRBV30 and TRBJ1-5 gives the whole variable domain SQTIHQWPATLVQPVGSPLSLECTVEGTSNPNLYWYRQAAGRGLQLLFYSVGIGQISSEVPQNLSASRPQDRQFILSSKKLLLSDSGFYLCAWSSPGQSNQPQHFGDGTRLSIL.